The rows below give T cell receptor beta chains drawn from one sample of a study of CD8+ T cells in alopecia areata. The table came from immunoSEQ multiplex PCR; TCRdb's copy has only in-frame clones and leaves some out. The table records fewer than 250,000 clones, about 60% of them present only once. The material sequenced was CD4+ T cells sorted from blood, taken at week 0. These receptors were obtained from a human donor with alopecia areata. Both conserved end residues are part of each CDR3. D genes are given only for firm matches. Expanded clones get a size class; other rows say once, few or many, or leave the size out.

cdr3_nt cdr3_aa j_call v_call clone_size d_call
TGCGCCAGCAGCGCCCGGACGGAGGCCTACGAGCAGTACTTC CASSARTEAYEQYF TRBJ2-7 TRBV5-1 - -
TGTGCCAGCAGCTCCACATACTCCTACGAGCAGTACTTC CASSSTYSYEQYF TRBJ2-7 TRBV7-8 - -
TGTGCCATAGGGGGTTTTCAGCCCCAGCATTTT CAIGGFQPQHF TRBJ1-5 TRBV6-6 - -
TGCGCCAGCAGCCAAGAGGTTCCGACAGGGGCCCCGAGGGGCTATGGCTACACCTTC CASSQEVPTGAPRGYGYTF TRBJ1-2 TRBV4-1 - TRBD1
TGCGCCAGCAGCCAAGGTGGGGCGACTAGCGGGTACGAGCGGTACTTC CASSQGGATSGYERYF TRBJ2-7 TRBV4-1 - TRBD2
TGCGCCAGCAGTCAATTACGTCCCCCGCAAGAGAATTCACCCCTCCACTTT CASSQLRPPQENSPLHF TRBJ1-6 TRBV23-1 - -
TGTGCCAGCAGCCAAGTTAGCGCAGGGACCAGGCAGCCCCAGCATTTT CASSQVSAGTRQPQHF TRBJ1-5 TRBV4-2 once -
TGTGCCAGCAGTGAGAATCGGAACACTGAAGCTTTCTTT CASSENRNTEAFF TRBJ1-1 TRBV2 - -
TGTGCCAGCAGCTTCAGGACAGGGGTCTATGGCTACACCTTC CASSFRTGVYGYTF TRBJ1-2 TRBV5-4 - TRBD1
TGCGCCAGCAGCTTAACAGGGAGAGAGGACGAGCAGTACTTC CASSLTGREDEQYF TRBJ2-7 TRBV5-1 - -
TGTGCCAGCAGCTTTGAGAACACTGAAGCTTTCTTT CASSFENTEAFF TRBJ1-1 TRBV5-6 - -
TGTGCCAGCAGATCCACAGGGGCTGGAAACACCATATATTTT CASRSTGAGNTIYF TRBJ1-3 TRBV6-5 - TRBD1
TGTGCCAGCAGCTCAAGGACTAGCGGGCACTCACGCACAGATACGCAGTATTTT CASSSRTSGHSRTDTQYF TRBJ2-3 TRBV13 few TRBD2
TGTGCCAGCAGAGACAGGGACGATCAGCCCCAGCATTTT CASRDRDDQPQHF TRBJ1-5 TRBV7-9 - TRBD1
TGCGCCAGCAAAGGTAGGGGCGTAGGAGGGAACACTGAAGCTTTCTTT CASKGRGVGGNTEAFF TRBJ1-1 TRBV5-1 few -
TGTGCCAGCAGTGAAGGACAGACTGATCAGCCCCAGCATTTT CASSEGQTDQPQHF TRBJ1-5 TRBV6-1 - -
TGTGCCAGCAGTTACCCCCTAGGGGGGAACACCGGGGAGCTGTTTTTT CASSYPLGGNTGELFF TRBJ2-2 TRBV6-6 - -
TGCGCCAGCAGCTTAGCTAGCGGCCTAGCCAAAAACATTCAGTACTTC CASSLASGLAKNIQYF TRBJ2-4 TRBV5-1 - TRBD2
TGTGCCAGCTCACGAATCTCTGGGGCCAACGTCCTGACTTTC CASSRISGANVLTF TRBJ2-6 TRBV18 - -
TGCGCCAGCAGCCAGGAAGTAACTAGCGGTTACGAGCAGTACTTC CASSQEVTSGYEQYF TRBJ2-7 TRBV4-1 - TRBD2
TGCAGCGTTGCCGGGACAGGGGGGATGTTTTTT CSVAGTGGMFF TRBJ2-2 TRBV29-1 - TRBD1
TGTGCCTGGACTCCCCCGTCTGGGTTCTATGGCTACACCTTC CAWTPPSGFYGYTF TRBJ1-2 TRBV30 few -
TGTGCCAGCAGTCCCCCCAGAGGGGGGGGGAGCGAGCAGTACTTC CASSPPRGGGSEQYF TRBJ2-7 TRBV6-5 - -
TGTGCCAGCAGCGAGAGTTGGGTCAGTGAGCAGTTCTTC CASSESWVSEQFF TRBJ2-1 TRBV9 - -
TGTGCCAGCAGCCCAGGACTAGCGGGAGGGGGAGAGACCCAGTACTTC CASSPGLAGGGETQYF TRBJ2-5 TRBV9 - TRBD2
TGCGCCAGCAGCCAAGTCCGAATCGACAGACAGGGTTTTAGGGAGACCCAGTACTTC CASSQVRIDRQGFRETQYF TRBJ2-5 TRBV4-1 - TRBD1
TGTGCCAGCAGCTTACCGCCAGGGGGAGGAGCTGACACTGAAGCTTTCTTT CASSLPPGGGADTEAFF TRBJ1-1 TRBV7-2 - TRBD1
TGTGCCTGGAGGAATTGGAGGGAGTCCGCCGGGGAGCTGTTTTTT CAWRNWRESAGELFF TRBJ2-2 TRBV30 - -
TGTGCCTGGAGCTCATTCCAAGAGACCCAGTACTTC CAWSSFQETQYF TRBJ2-5 TRBV30 - -
TGCAGCGCCGGCGAATTAACCAATGAGCAGTTCTTC CSAGELTNEQFF TRBJ2-1 TRBV29-1 - -
TGTGCCTGGAGTTCACACGTGAACACTGAAGCTTTCTTT CAWSSHVNTEAFF TRBJ1-1 TRBV30 - -